This TCR beta chain was found in a study of glioma-infiltrating T cells after dendritic cell vaccination. Time point described: after dendritic cell vaccination, including at tumor progression/relapse. Libraries were prepared by immunoSEQ multiplex PCR; TCRdb keeps only in-frame clonotypes and omits some of them. In the table there are approximately 92,000 clones, approximately 80% of which are singletons. This CDR3 is built from 15 residues. Trimming took off 1 base at V and 0 bases at J, with 8 bases between the two ends. CDR1 LNHDA and CDR2 SQIVND come from the germline V gene (reference sequence).

The V and J genes are TRBV19 and TRBJ2-3, with D unclear. The sequences come from blood, collected after dendritic cell vaccination. The source of this sequence is a human donor with glioblastoma. In DNA form, the CDR3 reads TGTGCCAGTAGTATAGGAGGTATGAGCACAGATACGCAGTATTTT. Amino acids: CASSIGGMSTDTQYF.